This entry lists 24 T cell receptor beta chains sequenced from one sample in a study of blood T cell repertoires in COVID-19 (TCRdb year 2020). Library preparation was by the immunoSEQ multiplex PCR assay. TCRdb retrieved this table from immuneACCESS and kept in-frame rearrangements only. Not all clones are present; in checked studies, unresolved V genes account for under half, and no reason is known for the remainder. The sample includes some 70,000 clones, with approximately 80% observed a single time. Of the sample, about 15% falls within the top ten clones. The sequenced sample was peripheral blood. These receptors originate from a man aged 60 to 69 with COVID-19, enrolled during active disease.

The genes are TRBV19 and TRBJ2-7, with TRBD1 matching over 7 bases. Germline V gene lookup returns CDR1 LNHDA and CDR2 SQIVND (reference sequence). The CDR3 contains 14 residues. Unmatched junction bases numbered 6, after V lost 4 bases and J lost 3 bases. CDR3 DNA: TGTGCCAGTAGTACACAGGGGTTTAGCTACGAGCAGTACTTC. It codes for CASSTQGFSYEQYF.

The genes are TRBV2 and TRBJ1-3, with a possible D match to TRBD1 (5 bases). This CDR3 region has 12 residues. The V end lost 4 bases, the J end lost 6 bases, and 7 bases lay between the germline ends. Germline CDR1 reads SNHLY; CDR2 reads FYNNEI. The CDR3 nucleotides are TGTGCCAGCAGTGGGGGCTTAAACACCATATATTTT. It codes for CASSGGLNTIYF.

This clone is a singleton in its sample. The chain uses TRBV19 and TRBJ1-1; perhaps TRBD1 as D (6 bases). V dropped 4 bases and J dropped 8 bases, with 17 bases sitting between them. The CDR3 length is 14 residues. Germline-derived CDR1 and CDR2 are LNHDA and SQIVND (reference sequence). CDR3 sequence reads: CASSTRTARREAFF. Written as DNA, the CDR3 is TGTGCCAGTAGTACGAGGACAGCCCGAAGGGAAGCTTTCTTT.

With regard to this clone: Different DNA sequences within this sample yield the same CDR3. The chain employs TRBV7-9 and TRBJ2-5; weak D call: TRBD1 (6 bases). Trimming removed 5 bases at V and 5 bases at J, with 12 bases between. The CDR3 totals 13 residues. Germline V gene data show CDR1 as SEHNR and CDR2 as FQNEAQ (reference sequence). The CDR3: CASSLRGIETQYF. In DNA, the CDR3 is TGTGCCAGCAGCCTTAGGGGGATTGAGACCCAGTACTTC. Combining the CDR3 with reference TRBV7-9 and TRBJ2-5 gives the whole variable domain DTGVSQNPRHKITKRGQNVTFRCDPISEHNRLYWYRQTLGQGPEFLTYFQNEAQLEKSRLLSDRFSAERPKGSFSTLEIQRTEQGDSAMYLCASSLRGIETQYFGPGTRLLVL.

This clone was seen only a few times. The chain links TRBV3-1 (or the pseudogene TRBV3-2) to TRBJ2-5; TRBD2 is a possible D gene (6 bases). Between the trimmed V and J ends, which lost 0 bases and 4 bases, there was a span of 30 bases. The CDR3 length is 21 residues. CDR1 is LGHDT, CDR2 YNNKEL, per germline (reference sequence). The CDR3 spells CASSQEGTRERAESTRETQYF. The CDR3 bases are TGTGCCAGCAGCCAAGAGGGGACCCGGGAGCGTGCGGAGTCAACACGAGAGACCCAGTACTTC.

This chain joins TRBV7-2 and TRBJ2-1; tentatively, D is TRBD2 (6 bases). Germline CDR1 is SGHTA and CDR2 is FQGNSA. This CDR3 region has 16 residues. V lost 4 bases to trimming and J lost 4 bases, with 17 bases between them. The CDR3 reads CASSSQPGLSYNEQFF. The CDR3 DNA is TGTGCCAGCAGCTCACAGCCGGGACTCTCATACAATGAGCAGTTCTTC.

A note on this clone: A read error may produce the germline difference seen at one junction end. The chain joins TRBV5-1 to TRBJ1-4; D gene uncertain. The CDR3 has 14 amino acids. Germline CDR1 SGHRS, CDR2 YFSETQ. The DNA of the CDR3 is TGCGCCAGCACCTTGGACGGAGTTAATGAAAAACTGTTTTTT. This encodes CASTLDGVNEKLFF. The variable domain in full, with the rest retrieved from reference TRBV5-1 and TRBJ1-4, is KAGVTQTPRYLIKTRGQQVTLSCSPISGHRSVSWYQQTPGQGLQFLFEYFSETQRNKGNFPGRFSGRQFSNSRSEMNVSTLELGDSALYLCASTLDGVNEKLFFGSGTQLSVL.

This clone came up many times. The V gene is TRBV24-1, the J gene TRBJ2-3; D remains unclear. Germline V CDR1 and CDR2: KGHDR, SFDVKD. V was shortened by 1 base and J by 2 bases, with 12 bases between the two germline ends. This CDR3 is built from 16 residues. CDR3 bases: TGTGCCACCAGTGATTTAGCAAGCGATTCCACAGATACGCAGTATTTT. It yields the protein CATSDLASDSTDTQYF.

The chain links TRBV2 to TRBJ2-2; TRBD2 matches at 8 bases. Per the germline V gene, CDR1 is SNHLY and CDR2 is FYNNEI. V shed 6 bases and J 3 bases; nucleotides not matched to a gene: 9. The CDR3 runs to 16 residues. The CDR3 is CASRSPGTRYTGELFF. CDR3 in DNA: TGTGCCAGCAGGTCCCCCGGGACTAGATACACCGGGGAGCTGTTTTTT.

V and J are TRBV4-1 and TRBJ2-2; 7 bases line up with TRBD1. This CDR3 has 15 residues. Germline-derived CDR1 and CDR2 are MGHRA and YSYEKL. Trimming removed 4 bases from V and 6 bases from J; junction bases left unmatched: 8. The CDR3 region has the DNA TGCGCCAGCAGCCGGAACAGGGGCGGCGCCGGGGAGCTGTTTTTT. Translating gives CASSRNRGGAGELFF.

The chain joins TRBV30 to TRBJ2-1; D may be TRBD1 (6 bases). Germline CDR1 reads GTSNPN; CDR2 reads SVGIG (reference sequence). The ends were cut back, 0 bases at V and 9 bases at J, with 6 bases in the middle. The CDR3 is 11 amino acids. For the CDR3, the DNA is TGTGCCTGGAGTGTACAGGGTGAGCAGTTCTTC. Amino acid sequence: CAWSVQGEQFF.

The chain carries TRBV2 and TRBJ2-1, with D tentatively TRBD2 (6 bases). Germline CDR1 SNHLY, CDR2 FYNNEI. CDR3 length: 12 residues. Between the trimmed V and J ends, which lost 4 bases and 8 bases, there was a span of 9 bases. The CDR3 coding sequence is TGTGCCAGCAGTGCTGGAGGGGATGAGCAGTTCTTC. Its protein is CASSAGGDEQFF.

The J gene is TRBJ2-5, the V gene TRBV21-1; the table's D call TRBD2 went unverified against the DNA. TRBV21-1 is reported as a pseudogene. The CDR3 totals 17 residues. CDR3 DNA: TGTGCCAGCCTTTTAAAGGTAGCGGGGGGGCAGGGAGAGACCCAGTACTTC. It translates to CASLLKVAGGQGETQYF.

J is TRBJ1-2 and V is TRBV2; D is uncertain. Germline assignment: CDR1 SNHLY and CDR2 FYNNEI. The CDR3 has 12 amino acids. V was clipped by 5 bases and J by 6 bases, with 10 bases between them. The CDR3 nucleotides are TGTGCCAGCAGTTACACCTCCAATGGCTACACCTTC. Its protein is CASSYTSNGYTF.

The chain carries TRBV24-1 and TRBJ2-1; a possible D gene is TRBD1 (6 bases). V dropped 5 bases and J dropped 9 bases, with 10 bases sitting between them. CDR1 is KGHDR and CDR2 is SFDVKD in the germline V gene. CDR3 size: 12 residues. CDR3 amino acids: CATSVTGREQFF. The CDR3 DNA is TGTGCCACCAGTGTTACAGGGCGTGAGCAGTTCTTC.

The chain has TRBV27 and TRBJ2-2, with TRBD2 matching 13 bases. J gave up 1 base and V 2 bases, and 10 bases lay outside the gene matches. The germline gives CDR1 MNHEY, CDR2 SMNVEV (reference sequence). This CDR3 comprises 20 residues. CDR3 bases: TGTGCCAGCAGTTTAAGGGGGCGACTAGCGGGGGGCGGGAACACCGGGGAGCTGTTTTTT. This gives the protein CASSLRGRLAGGGNTGELFF.

The V gene is TRBV5-5, the J gene TRBJ1-5; D not resolved. This CDR3 has 13 residues. V lost 1 base to trimming and J lost 8 bases, with 10 bases between them. Germline V gives CDR1 SGHKS, CDR2 YYEKEE (reference sequence). The CDR3 DNA sequence: TGTGCCAGCAGCTTGACGGGAAGGGAGCCCCAGCATTTT. This codes for CASSLTGREPQHF.

J is TRBJ1-6 and V is TRBV27; D perhaps matches TRBD1 (6 bases). The CDR3 loop spans 16 amino acids. CDR1 and CDR2 from the germline V gene are MNHEY and SMNVEV (reference sequence). V gave up 1 base and J gave up 9 bases, with 16 bases separating them. This chain's CDR3 is CASSLFGVPRGSPLHF. The CDR3 DNA is TGTGCCAGCAGTTTATTTGGGGTCCCCAGGGGTTCACCCCTCCACTTT.

The rearrangement uses TRBV24-1 and TRBJ2-2; D unresolved. Germline V gene data show CDR1 as KGHDR and CDR2 as SFDVKD. The germline V and J ends were trimmed by 4 bases and 0 bases, with 2 bases remaining between them. The CDR3 is 13 residues long. The CDR3 nucleotides are TGTGCCACCAGTGACACGAACACCGGGGAGCTGTTTTTT. Translated: CATSDTNTGELFF.

The chain combines TRBV11-3 with TRBJ2-4, with TRBD2 matching over 12 bases. J lost 0 bases, V lost 5 bases, and 8 bases had no gene match. The CDR3 length is 18 residues. Germline CDR1 SGHNT, CDR2 YENEEA. The CDR3 loop reads CASSVGTSGPVAKNIQYF. CDR3 in DNA: TGTGCCAGCAGCGTTGGGACTAGCGGGCCAGTAGCCAAAAACATTCAGTACTTC. Drawing the rest from reference TRBV11-3 and TRBJ2-4, the complete variable domain is EAGVVQSPRYKIIEKKQPVAFWCNPISGHNTLYWYLQNLGQGPELLIRYENEEAVDDSQLPKDRFSAERLKGVDSTLKIQPAELGDSAVYLCASSVGTSGPVAKNIQYFGAGTRLSVL.

The chain recombines TRBV30 with TRBJ2-7; 7 positions match TRBD2. The germline gives CDR1 GTSNPN, CDR2 SVGIG (reference sequence). Trimming at V came to 2 bases and at J to 6 bases, leaving 1 base not matched to a gene. This CDR3 comprises 11 residues. The CDR3 loop is CAWSWEGEQYF. In DNA form, the CDR3 reads TGTGCCTGGAGTTGGGAGGGCGAGCAGTACTTC. Full variable domain (remainder filled in from reference TRBV30 and TRBJ2-7): SQTIHQWPATLVQPVGSPLSLECTVEGTSNPNLYWYRQAAGRGLQLLFYSVGIGQISSEVPQNLSASRPQDRQFILSSKKLLLSDSGFYLCAWSWEGEQYFGPGTRLTVT.

This clone was seen a few times. The chain recombines TRBV5-1 with TRBJ1-5; TRBD1 matches 9 bases. In germline, CDR1 is SGHRS, CDR2 YFSETQ. This CDR3 has 15 residues. Trimming took 4 bases from V and 4 from J; bases not matched to a gene: 6. The CDR3 is CASSESGTGNQPQHF. CDR3 bases: TGCGCCAGCAGCGAATCCGGGACAGGGAATCAGCCCCAGCATTTT.

V gene TRBV19 combines with J gene TRBJ1-1; 8 bases are shared with TRBD1. The CDR3 is 13 amino acids. Trimming at V came to 6 bases and at J to 5 bases, leaving 5 bases not matched to a gene. CDR1 is LNHDA and CDR2 is SQIVND in the germline V gene (reference sequence). The CDR3, as DNA: TGTGCCAGTAGCCACAGGGGGGGGACTGAAGCTTTCTTT. This sequence encodes CASSHRGGTEAFF.

The chain links TRBV5-4 to TRBJ1-2; D is ambiguous. The CDR3 runs 15 residues. Germline values: CDR1 SGHNT, CDR2 YYREEE (reference sequence). Trimming removed 4 bases from V and 0 bases from J, with 13 bases in between. The CDR3 sequence is CASSPGEGSNYGYTF. CDR3 sequence (DNA): TGTGCCAGCAGCCCCGGGGAGGGATCTAACTATGGCTACACCTTC.